The 22 T cell receptor beta chains listed next were all sequenced from one sample in a study of graft-versus-host responses after intestinal transplantation. Graft specimens yielded both intraepithelial and lamina propria lymphocytes. Assay: immunoSEQ multiplex PCR; the TCRdb copy retains only in-frame clones and omits some. The table lists about 12,000 clones, over 70% of them singletons. Sequenced here: ileum tissue, sampled 142 days after intestinal transplantation. The source is a human patient who received an intestinal transplant, so some T cells may come from the graft donor.

This chain joins TRBV5-1 and TRBJ2-3, with 7 bases lining up with TRBD1. V was clipped by 5 bases and J by 6 bases; unmatched bases: 15. This CDR3 region has 16 residues. Germline-derived CDR1 and CDR2 are SGHRS and YFSETQ. The chain's CDR3 is CASRRTSDRSADTQYF. For the CDR3, the DNA is TGCGCCAGCAGACGGACTTCGGACAGGTCAGCGGATACGCAGTATTTT.

The V gene is TRBV4-2, the J gene TRBJ1-2; D remains ambiguous. The ends were cut back, 2 bases at V and 4 bases at J, with 11 bases in the middle. From germline, CDR1 is LGHNA and CDR2 YNFKEQ. There are 14 residues in the CDR3. The CDR3 coding sequence is TGTGCCAGCAGCCAATTAGACATTCTCTATGGCTACACCTTC. Translating gives CASSQLDILYGYTF.

V is TRBV5-8 and J is TRBJ2-4; D is possibly TRBD2 (6 bases). The V gene's germline CDR1 is SGHTS and CDR2 YDEGEE. Trimming left V 5 bases short and J 7 bases short, with 25 bases between. This CDR3 has 17 amino acids. The CDR3 sequence: CASRQRDGSRVGNIQYF. Here the CDR3 DNA reads TGTGCCAGCAGACAACGGGACGGGAGTAGGGTGGGGAACATTCAGTACTTC.

The J gene is TRBJ2-1, the V gene TRBV9; TRBD2 might be the D (5 bases). Between the trimmed V and J ends, which lost 1 base and 0 bases, there was a span of 5 bases. This CDR3 contains 14 residues. CDR1 and CDR2 from the germline V gene are SGDLS and YYNGEE. CDR3 amino acids: CASSVSGSYNEQFF. Here the CDR3 DNA reads TGTGCCAGCAGCGTAAGCGGCTCCTACAATGAGCAGTTCTTC. Together with reference TRBV9 and TRBJ2-1, the CDR3 gives the full variable domain: DSGVTQTPKHLITATGQRVTLRCSPRSGDLSVYWYQQSLDQGLQFLIQYYNGEERAKGNILERFSAQQFPDLHSELNLSSLELGDSALYFCASSVSGSYNEQFFGPGTRLTVL.

The chain carries TRBV18 and TRBJ2-1; 9 bases agree with TRBD1. The CDR3 sequence is 14 residues long. The germline V gene has CDR1 KGHSH and CDR2 LQKENI. The trim removed 6 bases at V and 7 bases at J, leaving 7 bases unmatched. The CDR3 is CASSLQGASNEQFF. The CDR3 nucleotides read TGTGCCAGCTCCCTACAGGGGGCGAGTAATGAGCAGTTCTTC.

This rearrangement joins TRBV9 to TRBJ2-1; 12 bases line up with TRBD2. Trimming cost V 5 bases and J 8 bases; bases outside gene matches: 11. The CDR3 contains 16 residues. Germline CDR1 SGDLS, CDR2 YYNGEE. The CDR3 loop reads CASSFPSGRADDEQFF. CDR3 coding DNA: TGTGCCAGCAGTTTCCCTAGCGGGAGGGCCGACGATGAGCAGTTCTTC.

The V call is TRBV5-4, the J call TRBJ2-2; 9 bases are shared with TRBD2. CDR1 SGHNT and CDR2 YYREEE come from the germline V gene (reference sequence). Trimming cost V 1 base and J 3 bases; bases outside gene matches: 4. CDR3 size: 16 residues. This chain's CDR3 is CASSLTAGGDTGELFF. CDR3 coding DNA: TGTGCCAGCAGCTTGACGGCGGGGGGGGACACCGGGGAGCTGTTTTTT.

This clone has just a few counts. The V and J genes are TRBV18 and TRBJ2-7; 8 bases line up with TRBD1. Germline values: CDR1 KGHSH, CDR2 LQKENI. This CDR3 region has 12 residues. J gave up 6 bases and V 5 bases, and 3 bases lay outside the gene matches. CDR3 DNA: TGTGCCAGCTCATCGACAGGGGTCGAGCAGTACTTC. Its protein is CASSSTGVEQYF. Variable domain in full (rest from reference TRBV18 and TRBJ2-7): NAGVMQNPRHLVRRRGQEARLRCSPMKGHSHVYWYRQLPEEGLKFMVYLQKENIIDESGMPKERFSAEFPKEGPSILRIQQVVRGDSAAYFCASSSTGVEQYFGPGTRLTVT.

The V call is TRBV6-4, the J call TRBJ2-3; D may be TRBD2 (6 bases). Trimming took 5 bases from V and 0 from J, leaving 9 bases between them. This CDR3 has 14 amino acids. The germline CDR1 and CDR2 sequences are MRHNA and SNTAGT. The CDR3 here is CASSPGLSTDTQYF. CDR3 nucleotides: TGTGCCAGCAGTCCGGGACTGAGCACAGATACGCAGTATTTT.

The chain employs TRBV4-2 and TRBJ2-5; 9 positions match TRBD2. This CDR3 region has 15 residues. With V trimmed by 1 base and J by 2 bases, 2 bases remained unmatched. CDR1 and CDR2 (germline): LGHNA, YNFKEQ. The chain's CDR3 is CASSQGTSVQETQYF. The CDR3 coding sequence is TGTGCCAGCAGCCAAGGGACTAGCGTACAAGAGACCCAGTACTTC.

This clone showed up just once. The chain carries TRBV6-1 and TRBJ1-5, with 7 bases aligning to TRBD1. This CDR3 is 13 amino acids long. J was trimmed by 2 bases and V by 8 bases; bases with no gene match: 3. Germline V gene sequence: CDR1 MNHNS, CDR2 SASEGT. CDR3 protein: CASRGQGNQPQHF. The CDR3 nucleotides read TGTGCCAGCCGAGGACAGGGCAATCAGCCCCAGCATTTT.

The rearrangement uses TRBV6-1 and TRBJ2-3, with a weak D call TRBD1 (6 bases). This CDR3 contains 15 residues. Germline-derived CDR1 and CDR2 are MNHNS and SASEGT. The ends were cut back, 6 bases at V and 4 bases at J, with 17 bases in the middle. CDR3 sequence (DNA): TGTGCCAGCAGGTACAGGGAAGGGGAAGCAGATACGCAGTATTTT. Its translation: CASRYREGEADTQYF.

The chain recombines TRBV11-2 with TRBJ2-7; D is ambiguous. Between the trimmed V and J ends, which lost 5 bases and 3 bases, there was a span of 14 bases. This CDR3 has 14 amino acids. CDR1 is SGHAT, CDR2 FQNNGV, per germline. The CDR3 is CASSASGPFYEQYF. The CDR3 nucleotides are TGTGCCAGCAGCGCCAGTGGCCCTTTCTACGAGCAGTACTTC.

V gene TRBV30 combines with J gene TRBJ2-1; D remains unclear. V was pared by 4 bases and J by 5 bases, with 6 bases between. This CDR3 is built from 11 residues. Germline CDR1 and CDR2: GTSNPN and SVGIG (reference sequence). For the CDR3, the DNA is TGTGCCTGGAACAATAACAATGAGCAGTTCTTC. This gives the protein CAWNNNNEQFF.

The rearrangement uses TRBV6-5 and TRBJ1-2; the D is unclear. The CDR3 sequence is 15 residues long. The V gene lost 5 bases and the J gene lost 2 bases, with 15 bases spanning the gap. CDR1 is MNHEY, CDR2 SVGAGI, per germline. CDR3 residues: CASSTDGISNYGYTF. In nucleotides, the CDR3 is TGTGCCAGCAGTACCGACGGGATCTCAAACTATGGCTACACCTTC.

The V gene is TRBV14, the J gene TRBJ2-5; D might be TRBD2 (6 bases). The J call may be mistaken, given a closer DNA end match to TRBJ2-7. The CDR3 has 15 residues. CDR1 and CDR2 (germline): SGHDN, FVKESK. This chain's CDR3 is CASSVGEVPSGEQYF. The CDR3 coding sequence is TGTGCCAGCAGTGTGGGGGAGGTTCCCTCGGGCGAGCAGTACTTC.

The J gene is TRBJ2-5, the V gene TRBV9; a possible D gene is TRBD1 (5 bases). V was clipped by 4 bases and J by 1 base, with 11 bases between them. Per germline, CDR1 SGDLS and CDR2 YYNGEE. The CDR3 has 14 amino acids. The CDR3, as DNA: TGTGCCAGCAGCCCCCCTGGGGCCCAAGAGACCCAGTACTTC. Its translation is CASSPPGAQETQYF.

The chain is built from TRBV11-2 and TRBJ2-7; possibly TRBD1 for D (5 bases). This CDR3 comprises 15 residues. V was cut by 1 base and J by 3 bases, with 13 bases left in between. Germline V gene lookup returns CDR1 SGHAT and CDR2 FQNNGV. The CDR3 loop is CASSLVWTSFYEQYF. The CDR3 DNA reads TGTGCCAGCAGCTTAGTATGGACAAGTTTCTACGAGCAGTACTTC.

CDR3 sequence reads: CASSLGIGGGADTQYF. The CDR3 DNA reads as TGTGCCAGCAGCTTAGGGATCGGCGGCGGGGCAGATACGCAGTATTTT. V usage is TRBV7-2 and J usage is TRBJ2-3; a weak D match, TRBD2 (6 bases). Germline CDR1 and CDR2: SGHTA and FQGNSA. The CDR3 sequence is 16 residues long. V was trimmed by 1 base and J by 4 bases, leaving 15 bases between them. Full variable domain (outside the CDR3, taken from reference TRBV7-2 and TRBJ2-3): GAGVSQSPSNKVTEKGKDVELRCDPISGHTALYWYRQSLGQGLEFLIYFQGNSAPDKSGLPSDRFSAERTGGSVSTLTIQRTQQEDSAVYLCASSLGIGGGADTQYFGPGTRLTVL.

This clone rates as large. The gene calls are TRBV30 and TRBJ2-1; 8 nucleotides align to TRBD1. Germline trimming cut 4 bases from V and 7 bases from J; bases unmatched to any gene: 12. The CDR3 covers 15 residues. Germline V CDR1 and CDR2: GTSNPN, SVGIG (reference sequence). CDR3 sequence (DNA): TGTGCCTGGATTAACCGGGACAGGAGGAGTAATGAGCAGTTCTTC. Its translation: CAWINRDRRSNEQFF.

The V call is TRBV5-1, the J call TRBJ2-3, with 10 bases fitting TRBD2. V trimming: 3 bases; J trimming: 2 bases; junction bases outside the gene matches: 15. Germline CDR1 and CDR2: SGHRS and YFSETQ. CDR3 length: 19 amino acids. The CDR3, as DNA: TGCGCCAGCAGCTCCAAAATTATAGCGGGGGGTCAGCTCACAGATACGCAGTATTTT. Translating it yields CASSSKIIAGGQLTDTQYF.

The gene calls are TRBV27 and TRBJ2-7, with D perhaps TRBD1 (5 bases). CDR1 MNHEY and CDR2 SMNVEV come from the germline V gene (reference sequence). The germline V and J ends were trimmed by 5 bases and 2 bases, with 10 bases remaining between them. CDR3 length: 13 residues. The CDR3 protein is CASSPPGTYEQYF. The CDR3 DNA reads TGTGCCAGCAGTCCCCCAGGGACCTACGAGCAGTACTTC.